A single sample is the source of the 21 T cell receptor beta chains below, sequenced in a study of CD8 T cells in ankylosing spondylitis. Their antigens remain unidentified. Using its own MiXCR run on the 5' RACE reads, TCRdb lists one record per CDR3 protein. The sample includes just under 550,000 distinct CDR3 sequences, 9.5% to 15% of them seen just once. Study observations and caveats: Ankylosing spondylitis blood seemed to carry a telltale TCR beta motif made of roughly 8 highly homologous variants.

Source material: blood, either unsorted or a sorted T cell fraction (not recorded which). All receptors come from a male donor with ankylosing spondylitis.

This clonotype was observed a handful of times. CDR3 bases: TGCAGTGCTCTGACTCCGTGGGGCACCGGGGAGCTGTTTTTT. Protein product: CSALTPWGTGELFF. J is TRBJ2-2 and V is TRBV20-1; no definite D call. CDR1 and CDR2 (germline): DFQATT, SNEGSKA (reference sequence). The CDR3 is made up of 14 amino acids. V lost 5 bases and J lost 4, with 14 bases in between.

V is TRBV12-3 or TRBV12-4 and J is TRBJ2-1; 9 bases are shared with TRBD2. The CDR3 extends over 14 amino acids. Trimming at V came to 7 bases and at J to 5 bases, leaving 6 bases not matched to a gene. CDR3 sequence: CASITTSGNNEQFF. The CDR3 DNA sequence: TGTGCCAGCATAACGACTAGCGGCAACAATGAGCAGTTCTTC.

The chain uses TRBV7-9 and TRBJ2-7; 9 nucleotides align to TRBD1. CDR3 length: 13 amino acids. Germline V CDR1 and CDR2: SEHNR, FQNEAQ (reference sequence). V was clipped by 5 bases and J by 7 bases; unmatched bases: 6. The CDR3 sequence is CASSRGQGEEQYV. The DNA for the CDR3 is TGTGCCAGCAGCCGGGGACAGGGCGAAGAGCAGTACGTC.

This clonotype was seen at least ten times. This chain links TRBV20-1 with TRBJ2-7; 9 bases agree with TRBD1. The CDR3 length is 14 residues. Germline CDR1 DFQATT, CDR2 SNEGSKA (reference sequence). With 6 bases clipped from V and 1 base from J, the junction kept 7 bases outside the gene matches. The CDR3 reads CSAQTGTGSYEQYF. In DNA, the CDR3 is TGCAGTGCCCAAACGGGGACAGGGTCCTACGAGCAGTACTTC.

The chain joins TRBV9 to TRBJ2-5; no reliable D call. V lost 0 bases and J 2 bases, leaving 5 bases between the germline ends. This CDR3 spans 13 amino acids. Per germline, CDR1 SGDLS and CDR2 YYNGEE. This CDR3 is CASSVGDQETQYF. The CDR3 nucleotides are TGTGCCAGCAGCGTAGGGGATCAAGAGACCCAGTACTTC.

The rearrangement uses TRBV4-1 and TRBJ1-2; D uncertain. The CDR3 loop spans 17 amino acids. CDR1 is MGHRA and CDR2 is YSYEKL in the germline V gene. V lost 4 bases, J lost 4 bases, and 22 bases lay in between. Written as DNA, the CDR3 is TGCGCCAGCAGCCCCGATCAGGAGGAATGGATAAGCTATGGCTACACCTTC. Amino acids: CASSPDQEEWISYGYTF.

In its sample, this clonotype was seen many times. V is TRBV14 and J is TRBJ2-7, with D perhaps matching TRBD1 (5 bases). The CDR3 consists of 13 residues. Trimming shortened V by 5 bases and J by 7 bases, and 15 bases separated the two germline ends. The germline V gene has CDR1 SGHDN and CDR2 FVKESK. In DNA form, the CDR3 reads TGTGCCAGCAGCGCCTCAGGGTCAAGAGAGCAGTACGTC. Translation: CASSASGSREQYV.

Concerning this clonotype: Compared with germline, one end of the junction differs, possibly owing to a read error. V usage is TRBV20-1 and J usage is TRBJ2-1; 7 nucleotides match TRBD2. This CDR3 region has 15 residues. The germline V gene has CDR1 DFQATT and CDR2 SNEGSKA (reference sequence). This CDR3 is CSATIRGSSHNEQFF. The DNA of the CDR3 is TGCAGTGCTACAATTCGCGGGAGCTCCCACAATGAGCAGTTCTTC.

In this sample, this clonotype turned up once. This sequence joins TRBV11-2 and TRBJ2-5; possibly TRBD1 or TRBD2 for D (5 bases each). V lost 3 bases and J 4 bases, leaving 18 bases between the germline ends. Germline assignment: CDR1 SGHAT and CDR2 FQNNGV. This CDR3 has 16 residues. CDR3 sequence: CASSFRRGTQRETQYF. The CDR3 region has the DNA TGTGCCAGCAGCTTCCGCCGTGGGACCCAAAGAGAGACCCAGTACTTC.

CDR3: CSVESGGETQYF. CDR3 in DNA: TGCAGCGTTGAGAGCGGGGGAGAGACCCAGTACTTC. The gene calls are TRBV29-1 and TRBJ2-5; 8 bases map to TRBD2. V shed 3 bases, J shed 4 bases, and the junction held 1 base outside the gene matches. Germline loops: CDR1 SQVTM, CDR2 ANQGSEA. This CDR3 is 12 amino acids long.

This clonotype was detected many times. This chain connects TRBV6-1 to TRBJ2-4; D perhaps matches TRBD2 (6 bases). The V and J ends lost 5 bases and 6 bases respectively, with 14 bases between them. Per germline, CDR1 MNHNS and CDR2 SASEGT. This CDR3 comprises 14 residues. CDR3 sequence reads: CASSPAGTSNIQYF. CDR3 in DNA: TGTGCCAGCAGTCCGGCCGGGACTTCAAACATTCAGTACTTC.

This clonotype was seen a few times. This chain connects TRBV11-1 to TRBJ2-6, with a weak D call TRBD2 (6 bases). Trimming left V 1 base short and J 2 bases short, with 9 bases between. In germline, CDR1 is SGHAT, CDR2 FQDESV (reference sequence). The CDR3 loop spans 16 amino acids. CDR3: CASSLDTGAGANVLTF. Here the CDR3 DNA reads TGTGCCAGCAGCTTAGACACGGGGGCTGGGGCCAACGTCCTGACTTTC.

This clonotype showed up just a few times. The CDR3: CASSFPISGEDYNEQFF. The CDR3 coding sequence is TGCGCCAGCAGCTTCCCCATTAGCGGAGAAGACTACAATGAGCAGTTCTTC. The V gene is TRBV5-1, the J gene TRBJ2-1; tentative D call: TRBD2 (6 bases). The CDR3 is 17 residues long. CDR1 and CDR2 (germline): SGHRS, YFSETQ. The ends were cut back, 2 bases at V and 3 bases at J, with 18 bases in the middle.

In this sample, this clonotype turned up a few times. V gene TRBV12-3 or TRBV12-4 combines with J gene TRBJ2-3, with D unresolved. V dropped 6 bases and J dropped 8 bases, with 15 bases sitting between them. CDR3 length: 13 amino acids. CDR3 sequence: CASSSGAYGTQYF. CDR3 sequence (DNA): TGTGCCAGCAGCTCTGGAGCGTACGGTACGCAGTATTTT.

This clonotype was found a few times. The V gene is TRBV7-2, the J gene TRBJ2-3; D perhaps matches TRBD2 (6 bases). The CDR3 runs 14 residues. The germline V gene encodes CDR1 SGHTA and CDR2 FQGNSA. Trimming took 7 bases from V and 4 from J, leaving 15 bases between them. CDR3 loop: CASTPEGGADTQYF. The CDR3 DNA is TGTGCCAGCACCCCCGAGGGCGGGGCAGATACGCAGTATTTT.

The chain carries TRBV3-1 and TRBJ2-7; D uncertain. This CDR3 region has 15 residues. Trimming left V 4 bases short and J 2 bases short, with 15 bases between. Germline CDR1 LGHDT, CDR2 YNNKEL (reference sequence). The CDR3 is CASSRYSVVTYEQYF. The DNA of the CDR3 is TGTGCCAGCAGCCGGTATTCAGTGGTCACCTACGAGCAGTACTTC.

This chain joins TRBV25-1 and TRBJ2-7; TRBD2 matches at 14 bases. The CDR3 spans 14 residues. J was trimmed by 7 bases and V by 4 bases; bases with no gene match: 3. Germline V gene data show CDR1 as MGHDK and CDR2 as SYGVNS. The CDR3 region has the DNA TGTGCCAGCAGTGGACTAGCGGGAGGGGGGGAGCAGTACTTC. It yields the protein CASSGLAGGGEQYF.

This clonotype appeared once. This chain connects TRBV3-1 to TRBJ2-7, with 9 bases lining up with TRBD1. Trimming cost V 5 bases and J 3 bases; bases outside gene matches: 11. The germline CDR1 and CDR2 sequences are LGHDT and YNNKEL (reference sequence). The CDR3 runs 16 residues. CDR3 nucleotide sequence: TGTGCCAGCAGCTCAAGGGGGACAGGGAACCGCTACGAGCAGTACTTC. It codes for CASSSRGTGNRYEQYF.

This clonotype was observed a handful of times. The rearrangement uses TRBV11-2 and TRBJ2-2; 8 bases line up with TRBD1. With 5 bases clipped from V and 7 bases from J, the junction kept 6 bases outside the gene matches. Germline values: CDR1 SGHAT, CDR2 FQNNGV. There are 14 residues in the CDR3. Here the CDR3 reads CASSPDRGYGELFF. In DNA form, the CDR3 reads TGTGCCAGCAGCCCCGACAGGGGATACGGGGAGCTGTTTTTT. The variable domain in full, completed from reference TRBV11-2 and TRBJ2-2, reads EAGVAQSPRYKIIEKRQSVAFWCNPISGHATLYWYQQILGQGPKLLIQFQNNGVVDDSQLPKDRFSAERLKGVDSTLKIQPAKLEDSAVYLCASSPDRGYGELFFGEGSRLTVL.

The chain's CDR3 is CASRYPGLTSTDTQYF. The CDR3 DNA sequence: TGTGCCAGCAGATACCCGGGACTCACTAGCACAGATACGCAGTATTTT. The V gene is TRBV7-9, the J gene TRBJ2-3; D possibly corresponds to TRBD2 (6 bases). Germline loops: CDR1 SEHNR, CDR2 FQNEAQ (reference sequence). V was trimmed by 6 bases and J by 0 bases, leaving 16 bases between them. This CDR3 has 16 residues. The full variable domain, its missing parts supplied by reference TRBV7-9 and TRBJ2-3, is DTGVSQNPRHKITKRGQNVTFRCDPISEHNRLYWYRQTLGQGPEFLTYFQNEAQLEKSRLLSDRFSAERPKGSFSTLEIQRTEQGDSAMYLCASRYPGLTSTDTQYFGPGTRLTVL.

This clonotype was observed a handful of times. The chain combines TRBV3-1 with TRBJ2-1; D is unclear. The germline gives CDR1 LGHDT, CDR2 YNNKEL (reference sequence). The ends were cut back, 3 bases at V and 4 bases at J, with 13 bases in the middle. The CDR3 runs to 15 residues. The CDR3 DNA reads as TGTGCCAGCAGCCAGGGCGGACCGACTTACAATGAGCAGTTCTTC. Translation gives CASSQGGPTYNEQFF.